This TCR beta chain was sequenced in a study of blood T cell repertoires in COVID-19. The overall study: The United States, Italy and Spain supplied acute and convalescent COVID-19 samples. The analysed material was cDNA or gDNA that came from T cells, B-cell-depleted T cells, or PBMCs.

This CDR3 spans 14 amino acids. Germline assignment: CDR1 KGHSH and CDR2 LQKENI. Trimming pared 2 bases from V and 5 bases from J, leaving 10 bases between. In the authors' methods: For nucleated cells, counts were estimated from reference gene primer amplification. Profiling relied on immunoSEQ multiplex PCR, and the TCRdb table lists in-frame clones only, not all of them. D and trimming come from the DNA, and the V and J calls and clone size come from that table. The sample lists 86,000 or so clones, roughly 82% seen once, with approximately 1.3% in the top ten. The chain has TRBV18 and TRBJ2-1; the D gene is possibly TRBD2 (6 bases). Material: peripheral blood. The TCR originated in a woman older than 75 with acute or convalescent COVID-19. In DNA form, the CDR3 reads TGTGCCAGCTCACCAAAGTCGGGGGACAATGAGCAGTTCTTC. It specifies CASSPKSGDNEQFF. Full variable domain (outside the CDR3, taken from reference TRBV18 and TRBJ2-1): NAGVMQNPRHLVRRRGQEARLRCSPMKGHSHVYWYRQLPEEGLKFMVYLQKENIIDESGMPKERFSAEFPKEGPSILRIQQVVRGDSAAYFCASSPKSGDNEQFFGPGTRLTVL.